The rows below give T cell receptor beta chains drawn from one sample of a study of T cells in Graves' hyperthyroidism and ophthalmopathy. Via MiXCR, TCRdb re-called the multiplex PCR reads, giving one row per CDR3 protein. Of about 530,000 distinct CDR3 sequences listed, 15% to 20% were seen once; the top ten hold around 17%. Sequences were obtained from blood. These receptors all come from a woman aged 18-29 years with Graves' ophthalmopathy. Each CDR3 is given with its conserved first and last residue.

j_call v_call cdr3_aa
TRBJ1-5 TRBV2 CASATGGQPQHF
TRBJ1-6 TRBV4-3 CASSQVTGTGRSYNSPLHF
TRBJ1-1 TRBV7-9 CASSFLGHNTEAFF
TRBJ2-2 TRBV12-3/TRBV12-4 CASAKGQGALGYTGELFF
TRBJ1-1 TRBV11-2 CASSPRGTYTEAFF
TRBJ2-7 TRBV20-1 CSASIQGYEQYF
TRBJ2-2 TRBV7-2 CASSLEPVGGELFF
TRBJ1-2 TRBV6-1 CASSVQGDYGYTF
TRBJ2-3 TRBV25-1 CASSIAGGRDTQYF
TRBJ1-1 TRBV12-3/TRBV12-4 CASTNRRRLPEAFF
TRBJ1-3 TRBV11-2 CASSPTGDGNTIYF